These 16 T cell receptor beta chains were sequenced from one sample in a study of blood T cells in healthy people across ages. Next came a second PCR, run for roughly 7 to 12 cycles, which used a sample-barcoded 5' primer along with a J-beta primer mix. One entry per CDR3 protein results from TCRdb running MiXCR on the 5' RACE reads. Of about 1.4 million distinct CDR3 sequences listed, roughly 60% are singletons. Sequencing was carried out using blood. Receptor source: a man younger than 30 in good health.

This clonotype appeared a few times. The CDR3 sequence is CASSSYIRSEAFF. The CDR3, as DNA: TGTGCCAGCAGCTCGTATATCCGATCTGAAGCTTTCTTT. The rearrangement uses TRBV7-9 and TRBJ1-1; no clear D. CDR3 length: 13 residues. V shed 4 bases and J shed 6 bases, with 12 bases lying between them. Germline V gene lookup returns CDR1 SEHNR and CDR2 FQNEAQ (reference sequence).

The genes are TRBV9 and TRBJ2-4; maybe TRBD2 (6 bases). TRBJ2-7 matches the DNA end more closely, so the J call is doubtful. Germline-derived CDR1 and CDR2 are SGDLS and YYNGEE. The CDR3 totals 14 residues. Here the CDR3 DNA reads TGTGCCAGCAGCGCGGAGGGACCTCTCTACGAGCAGTACTTC. It specifies CASSAEGPLYEQYF.

This clonotype turned up a few times. The V and J genes are TRBV9 and TRBJ1-4, with a weak D call TRBD1 (6 bases). Trimming left V 1 base short and J 4 bases short, with 11 bases between. The CDR3 totals 15 residues. CDR1 SGDLS and CDR2 YYNGEE come from the germline V gene. In DNA form, the CDR3 reads TGTGCCAGCAGCGTATTCAAGGGGGTTAATGAAAAACTGTTTTTT. It encodes CASSVFKGVNEKLFF.

This clonotype was observed a handful of times. The chain combines TRBV29-1 with TRBJ2-1; D may correspond to TRBD1 or TRBD2 (5 bases each). CDR3 size: 14 residues. V was pared by 8 bases and J by 7 bases, with 21 bases between. Germline V gives CDR1 SQVTM, CDR2 ANQGSEA. The CDR3 DNA sequence: TGCAGCCTCGCTCCGCAGGGACCCTTAAATGAGCAGTTCTTC. Translated: CSLAPQGPLNEQFF.

A few counts support this clonotype. CDR3 amino acids: CATSRDRASNYGYTF. The CDR3 nucleotides read TGTGCCACCAGCAGAGATCGGGCAAGCAACTATGGCTACACCTTC. The rearrangement links TRBV15 to TRBJ1-2; no clear D. CDR3 length: 15 residues. Germline V gene lookup returns CDR1 LNHNV and CDR2 YYDKDF (reference sequence). V was shortened by 0 bases and J by 2 bases, with 10 bases between the two germline ends.

The sample holds one count of this clonotype. The chain links TRBV5-1 to TRBJ1-1; the D gene is possibly TRBD1 (5 bases). Germline CDR1 SGHRS, CDR2 YFSETQ. Between the trimmed V and J ends, which lost 4 bases and 7 bases, there was a span of 20 bases. This CDR3 has 15 residues. This CDR3 is CASSVLEHSRDEAFF. CDR3 sequence (DNA): TGCGCCAGCAGCGTTCTAGAGCACTCCAGGGATGAAGCTTTCTTT.

This chain's CDR3 is CASSVMGTDTQYF. The CDR3 bases are TGTGCCAGCAGTGTAATGGGGACAGATACGCAGTATTTT. V and J are TRBV27 and TRBJ2-3; no clear D. Deletions cut 5 bases from V and 3 bases from J, with 9 bases between. Germline V gene data show CDR1 as MNHEY and CDR2 as SMNVEV (reference sequence). CDR3 size: 13 residues.

V usage is TRBV2 and J usage is TRBJ1-2; no clear D gene. The V and J ends lost 8 bases and 4 bases respectively, with 23 bases between them. Germline V CDR1 and CDR2: SNHLY, FYNNEI. CDR3 length: 16 amino acids. The CDR3 is CASRIADTGKVYGYTF. CDR3 DNA sequence: TGTGCCAGCCGAATCGCAGACACCGGGAAAGTCTATGGCTACACCTTC.

This clonotype was counted a single time. In DNA, the CDR3 is TGTGCCAGCAGCCGAAACGACGATACGCAGTATTTT. Protein: CASSRNDDTQYF. The V and J genes are TRBV3-1 and TRBJ2-3; D is undetermined. Germline CDR1 is LGHDT and CDR2 is YNNKEL (reference sequence). Trimming took off 4 bases at V and 6 bases at J, with 8 bases between the two ends. The CDR3 has 12 amino acids.

The J gene is TRBJ1-2, the V gene TRBV6-5, with a tentative D call TRBD1 (5 bases). The CDR3 runs to 15 residues. Germline V CDR1 and CDR2: MNHEY, SVGAGI. Deletions cut 0 bases from V and 2 bases from J, with 10 bases between. CDR3 sequence reads: CASSYSRWDNYGYTF. CDR3 sequence (DNA): TGTGCCAGCAGTTACTCTCGTTGGGACAACTATGGCTACACCTTC.

This chain links TRBV25-1 with TRBJ2-1; D possibly corresponds to TRBD2 (5 bases). Deletions cut 3 bases from V and 12 bases from J, with 18 bases between. The germline CDR1 and CDR2 sequences are MGHDK and SYGVNS. CDR3 length: 14 residues. The CDR3 DNA reads as TGTGCCAGCAGTGACTCCGGTCAAGGGCGGGCGCAGTTCTTC. Translation gives CASSDSGQGRAQFF.

V usage is TRBV11-2 and J usage is TRBJ2-5; TRBD2 matches at 12 bases. The CDR3 runs 16 residues. Germline values: CDR1 SGHAT, CDR2 FQNNGV. Unmatched junction bases numbered 7, after V lost 3 bases and J lost 5 bases. CDR3 sequence (DNA): TGTGCCAGCAGCTTTACTAGCGGGGGGATTCACGAGACCCAGTACTTC. It yields the protein CASSFTSGGIHETQYF.

This chain joins TRBV9 and TRBJ2-2; TRBD1 aligns across 7 bases. Per the germline V gene, CDR1 is SGDLS and CDR2 is YYNGEE. This CDR3 is built from 15 residues. With 3 bases clipped from V and 1 base from J, the junction kept 3 bases outside the gene matches. DNA of the CDR3: TGTGCCAGCAGCGCGACAGGGCTGAACACCGGGGAGCTGTTTTTT. Residues: CASSATGLNTGELFF.

This chain links TRBV20-1 with TRBJ2-1; a possible D gene is TRBD2 (6 bases). Germline CDR1 is DFQATT and CDR2 is SNEGSKA (reference sequence). V lost 5 bases and J lost 7, with 12 bases in between. This CDR3 spans 12 amino acids. The CDR3 nucleotides are TGCAGTGCTCGGCCCGGGAGAAATGAGCAGTTCTTC. Its translation is CSARPGRNEQFF.

As concerns this clonotype: Germline is not matched at one junction end, which may reflect a read error. The chain carries TRBV7-9 and TRBJ2-1; 9 positions match TRBD2. The CDR3 covers 16 residues. Looked up from germline, CDR1 is SEHNR and CDR2 is FQNEAQ (reference sequence). The CDR3 DNA reads TGTGCCAGCAGCTCTGGCGGGAGGGCTTCGTACAGTGAGCAGTTCTTC. The encoded protein is CASSSGGRASYSEQFF.

In this sample, this clonotype turned up a few times. The chain combines TRBV7-9 with TRBJ2-7, with D possibly TRBD2 on 6 matching bases. There are 13 residues in the CDR3. Per the germline V gene, CDR1 is SEHNR and CDR2 is FQNEAQ (reference sequence). Between the trimmed V and J ends, which lost 10 bases and 4 bases, there was a span of 17 bases. Here the CDR3 DNA reads TGTGCCACTACCACGGTGGGAGGTTACGAGCAGTACTTC. Its protein product is CATTTVGGYEQYF.